These T cell receptor beta chains were read from a single sample in a study of shared clonotypes between healthy human individuals. Assay: immunoSEQ multiplex PCR; the TCRdb copy retains only in-frame clones and omits some. Of under 2.5 million clones detected, roughly 92% appear once; the ten largest clones hold roughly 0.34%. Sequencing used naive CD4+ T cells from PBMCs. The receptor source for this set is a man aged 18 to 29 in good health. Some clones in this sample may be carry-over from other donors' samples. The CDR3 runs from the conserved cysteine through the conserved F or W. Fields, in order: D gene, clone size, V gene, J gene, CDR3 DNA, CDR3 protein. The D gene is left open where the match is weak. Only some rows state a clone size, as once, few, many or a class for expanded clones.

>-|-|TRBV18|TRBJ2-2
TGTGCCAGCTCACCGCCTCCCAACACCGGGGAGCTGTTTTTT
CASSPPPNTGELFF
>-|once|TRBV28|TRBJ2-5
TGTGCCAGCAGTTTATATGTATCTGTGGGATTCCGAGAGACCCAGTACTTC
CASSLYVSVGFRETQYF
>-|-|TRBV6-5|TRBJ2-5
TGTGCCAGTTTCGGGATTTACTCAGAGACCCAGTACTTC
CASFGIYSETQYF
>-|-|TRBV7-3|TRBJ2-1
TGTGCCAGCAGCCCAGCCGGGACCCGGGATGAGCAGTTCTTC
CASSPAGTRDEQFF
>-|-|TRBV5-4|TRBJ2-3
TGTGCCAGCAGCGCCGGGACACAGCCTAGCACAGATACGCAGTATTTT
CASSAGTQPSTDTQYF
>-|-|TRBV7-2|TRBJ2-7
TGTGCCAGCAGCTTCGACTACTTCTACGAGCAGTACTTC
CASSFDYFYEQYF
>-|-|TRBV4-1|TRBJ2-2
TGCGCCAGCAGCACGGGGTTTGCTACCGGGGAGCTGTTTTTT
CASSTGFATGELFF
>-|few|TRBV9|TRBJ1-2
TGTGCCAGCAGCGTTGGACGGATTTATGGCTACACCTTC
CASSVGRIYGYTF
>-|-|TRBV27|TRBJ1-4
TGTGCCAGCAGTTTCCCATGGGGAATAACTAATGAAAAACTGTTTTTT
CASSFPWGITNEKLFF
>-|-|TRBV7-2|TRBJ1-1
TGTGCCAGCAGCTTAGTTAGTACCAACACTGAAGCTTTCTTT
CASSLVSTNTEAFF
>-|few|TRBV2|TRBJ1-3
TGTGCCAGCAGTGAAGCCTTCCAGGACACCATATATTTT
CASSEAFQDTIYF
>-|-|TRBV28|TRBJ2-5
TGTGCCAGCAGCTCCACCCCCGTTGAGACCCAGTACTTC
CASSSTPVETQYF
>TRBD2|-|TRBV2|TRBJ2-2
TGTGCCAGCACCCCACTAGCGGGAGGGGACACCGGGGAGCTGTTTTTT
CASTPLAGGDTGELFF
>-|-|TRBV11-2|TRBJ2-3
TGTGCCAGCAGCTTAGTATACTGGACAGAGAGCACAGATACGCAGTATTTT
CASSLVYWTESTDTQYF
>-|-|TRBV6-5|TRBJ2-3
TGTGCCAGCAGGGAGCGGGCGGTAGATACGCAGTATTTT
CASRERAVDTQYF
>TRBD1|-|TRBV7-9|TRBJ2-7
TGTGCCAGCAGCTTTGCACCGGGACAGGGGTTCACCGAGCAGTACTTC
CASSFAPGQGFTEQYF
>-|-|TRBV7-9|TRBJ1-4
TGTGCCAGCAGCTTAGTCGGGGCCGAGGTGGCTAATGAAAAACTGTTTTTT
CASSLVGAEVANEKLFF
>-|-|TRBV28|TRBJ2-7
TGTGCCAGCAGCTCAAGTCCCCTCCAGGTTCAGTACTTC
CASSSSPLQVQYF
>-|-|TRBV9|TRBJ2-5
TGTGCCAGCAGCGTAGCAGGGTACCAAGAGACCCAGTACTTC
CASSVAGYQETQYF
>-|-|TRBV28|TRBJ2-3
TGTGCCAGCAGTTCCGTCCCCGATACGCAGTATTTT
CASSSVPDTQYF
>TRBD2|once|TRBV7-3|TRBJ2-1
TGTGCCAGCAGCGCGACTAGCGAGTACAATGAGCAGTTCTTC
CASSATSEYNEQFF
>-|-|TRBV6-5|TRBJ2-7
TGTGCCAGCAGTCGAAGACAGGCAACCTACGAGCAGTACTTC
CASSRRQATYEQYF
>TRBD1|-|TRBV11-3|TRBJ2-2
TGTGCCAGCAGCCCCGGGACAGGAAACACCGGGGAGCTGTTTTTT
CASSPGTGNTGELFF
>TRBD2|-|TRBV28|TRBJ2-5
TGTGCCAGCACGCGACTAGCGGGGGGACAAGAGACCCAGTACTTC
CASTRLAGGQETQYF
>TRBD2|-|TRBV19|TRBJ2-4
TGTGCCAGTAGTCGTCCCCGGGGTGGGACTAGCCCCACCATTCAGTACTTC
CASSRPRGGTSPTIQYF
>-|once|TRBV19|TRBJ1-5
TGTGCCAGTAATTTTATCCAGGGAGGCAATCAGCCCCAGCATTTT
CASNFIQGGNQPQHF
>-|few|TRBV18|TRBJ1-1
TGTGCCAGCTCAACCGAGGCGGTTGGGACTGAAGCTTTCTTT
CASSTEAVGTEAFF
>-|-|TRBV2|TRBJ2-7
TGTGCCAGCAAGGAATCCGGGACGGGGAGCTCCTACGAGCAGTACTTC
CASKESGTGSSYEQYF
>TRBD1|-|TRBV7-8|TRBJ2-1
TGTGCCAGCAGCAGAAGTCGGACAGGGGCCAACAATGAGCAGTTCTTC
CASSRSRTGANNEQFF
>-|-|TRBV5-1|TRBJ2-5
TGCGCCAGCAGCTTAATCCCGGGGGAGACCCAGTACTTC
CASSLIPGETQYF
>-|-|TRBV5-4|TRBJ2-3
TGTGCCAGCAGCCCCGCGGGGGCTCAAGCAGATACGCAGTATTTT
CASSPAGAQADTQYF
>TRBD1|-|TRBV6-1|TRBJ1-5
TGTGCCAGCAGTGAAAGGGACAGGGGTAATCAGCCCCAGCATTTT
CASSERDRGNQPQHF
>-|-|TRBV5-1|TRBJ1-2
TGCGCCAGCAGCTTGGTTGCCGGGGCCGAGGGCTATGGCTACACCTTC
CASSLVAGAEGYGYTF
>-|-|TRBV11-2|TRBJ1-2
TGTGCCAGCAGCCATTACTCCGGGACGCGGAATTTCTATGGCTACACCTTC
CASSHYSGTRNFYGYTF
>TRBD2|once|TRBV9|TRBJ2-2
TGTGCCAGCAGCGTGAGCCTTGGCGGGAGCGGGGGAGGGGAGCTGTTTTTT
CASSVSLGGSGGGELFF
>TRBD2|once|TRBV5-1|TRBJ2-1
TGCGCCAGCAGCTTGTTTTTGCGGGAGGGCCTAGGTGAGCAGTTCTTC
CASSLFLREGLGEQFF
>-|-|TRBV4-1|TRBJ1-2
TGCGCCAGCAGCCAAGGAGCGTCCGTGGTCTATGGCTACACCTTC
CASSQGASVVYGYTF
>TRBD2|-|TRBV10-3|TRBJ2-1
TGTGCCATCGGAGGGACTAGCGGTGACAATGAGCAGTTCTTC
CAIGGTSGDNEQFF
>-|-|TRBV10-3|TRBJ2-7
TGTGCGCATAGGTGGGCGATATACGAGCAGTACTTC
CAHRWAIYEQYF
>-|-|TRBV18|TRBJ1-5
TGTGCCAGCTCACCAATGGGTTCGGATCAGCCCCAGCATTTT
CASSPMGSDQPQHF